Presented here are 2 T cell receptor beta chains from one specimen sequenced in a study of T cell changes during pregnancy in multiple sclerosis. The assay was immunoSEQ multiplex PCR, and TCRdb's table has in-frame clones only and misses some. Among over 85,000 clones listed, approximately 90% were seen once. This material consisted of peripheral blood, taken in the first trimester of pregnancy. All receptors derive from a female donor in good health, enrolled as a control in a pregnancy study.

This chain joins TRBV9 and TRBJ2-3; D unresolved. V was shortened by 4 bases and J by 0 bases, with 15 bases between the two germline ends. This CDR3 is 16 amino acids long. The germline V gene has CDR1 SGDLS and CDR2 YYNGEE. CDR3 protein: CASSPRGAFSTDTQYF. CDR3 DNA sequence: TGTGCCAGCAGCCCCCGAGGCGCGTTTAGCACAGATACGCAGTATTTT.

The CDR3 nucleotides read TGCGCCAGCAGCTTGGAATCGGGGGGACAGCCCCAGCATTTT. Translation: CASSLESGGQPQHF. This chain uses TRBV5-1 with TRBJ1-5; TRBD1 is a possible D gene (5 bases). The germline CDR1 and CDR2 sequences are SGHRS and YFSETQ. This CDR3 spans 14 amino acids. V was pared by 0 bases and J by 7 bases, with 11 bases between.